A single sample gave rise to the 15 T cell receptor beta chains below, sequenced in a study of T cells in Graves' hyperthyroidism and ophthalmopathy. Template material for amplifying TCR beta CDR3 regions consisted of RNA transcripts. Using the HTBI primer set, a first-round RT-PCR was run on the TCR CDR3. TCRdb reanalysed the multiplex PCR reads using MiXCR and keeps one entry per CDR3 protein. The sample includes roughly 700,000 distinct CDR3 sequences, about 15% of them seen just once. The sequenced sample consisted of blood. These receptors were collected from a woman between 18 and 29 years old with Graves' hyperthyroidism.

Points on this clonotype: Since a much larger clone is just one base distant, this may be a read error. V usage is TRBV29-1 and J usage is TRBJ2-1; D is unresolved. The CDR3 consists of 12 residues. Per the germline V gene, CDR1 is SQVTM and CDR2 is ANQGSEA. The CDR3 sequence: CSVFGSYNEQSF. CDR3 DNA sequence: TGCAGCGTATTTGGATCCTACAATGAGCAGTCCTTC.

The gene calls are TRBV20-1 and TRBJ2-4; the match to TRBD2 covers 9 bases. After removal of 5 bases from V and 6 bases from J, the junction contained 8 bases not matched to a gene. The CDR3 length is 14 residues. Looked up from germline, CDR1 is DFQATT and CDR2 is SNEGSKA (reference sequence). The CDR3 protein is CSAAISGRANIQYF. The DNA for the CDR3 is TGCAGTGCTGCAATTAGCGGGAGAGCAAACATTCAGTACTTC.

Only a few counts were recorded for this clonotype. The chain links TRBV5-1 to TRBJ2-3; TRBD2 aligns across 12 bases. The germline V gene encodes CDR1 SGHRS and CDR2 YFSETQ. J lost 3 bases, V lost 5 bases, and 4 bases had no gene match. The CDR3 has 15 amino acids. CDR3 DNA sequence: TGCGCCAGCAGATTGACTAGCGGGAGAACAGATACGCAGTATTTT. Translation: CASRLTSGRTDTQYF.

This clonotype was found many times. The rearrangement links TRBV20-1 to TRBJ1-6; D unresolved. This CDR3 is 13 amino acids long. CDR1 and CDR2 from the germline V gene are DFQATT and SNEGSKA (reference sequence). With 3 bases removed from V and 9 bases from J, the gap between germline ends came to 12 bases. CDR3 region: CSASFLGFSPLHF. In nucleotides, the CDR3 is TGCAGTGCTAGTTTTCTAGGGTTTTCACCCCTCCACTTT.

This clonotype has only a few counts. The J gene is TRBJ1-2, the V gene TRBV27; 7 bases line up with TRBD1. V was clipped by 6 bases and J by 2 bases; unmatched bases: 6. Germline CDR1 and CDR2: MNHEY and SMNVEV (reference sequence). This CDR3 has 14 residues. For the CDR3, the DNA is TGTGCCAGCAGCTACAGGGGCGCAAACTATGGCTACACCTTC. Protein product: CASSYRGANYGYTF.

This rearrangement joins TRBV10-2 to TRBJ2-7, with 7 bases identical to TRBD1. J was trimmed by 6 bases and V by 8 bases; bases with no gene match: 10. The length of the CDR3 is 13 residues. Per the germline V gene, CDR1 is WSHSY and CDR2 is SAAADI. The CDR3 bases are TGCGCCAGCGGGGACAGAATTTTGGGCGAGCAGTACTTC. It codes for CASGDRILGEQYF.

This clonotype was seen at least ten times. V gene TRBV2 combines with J gene TRBJ2-2; D tentatively reads TRBD1 or TRBD2 (6 bases each). Trimming took off 6 bases at V and 4 bases at J, with 18 bases between the two ends. Germline-derived CDR1 and CDR2 are SNHLY and FYNNEI. The CDR3 runs to 16 residues. The CDR3 sequence: CASRRGRLEGTGELFF. CDR3 in DNA: TGTGCCAGCAGGAGGGGGAGACTAGAGGGCACCGGGGAGCTGTTTTTT. Drawing the rest from reference TRBV2 and TRBJ2-2, the complete variable domain is EPEVTQTPSHQVTQMGQEVILRCVPISNHLYFYWYRQILGQKVEFLVSFYNNEISEKSEIFDDQFSVERPDGSNFTLKIRSTKLEDSAMYFCASRRGRLEGTGELFFGEGSRLTVL.

This clonotype occurred many times. The genes are TRBV12-3 or TRBV12-4 and TRBJ1-4; 11 bases line up with TRBD1. CDR3 size: 15 residues. Trimming removed 5 bases from V and 7 bases from J; junction bases left unmatched: 6. This chain's CDR3 is CASSAWTGGREKLFF. As DNA, the CDR3 is TGTGCCAGCAGTGCCTGGACAGGGGGCCGTGAAAAACTGTTTTTT.

This clonotype was seen repeatedly, ten times or more. The V gene is TRBV9, the J gene TRBJ2-7; 8 bases align to TRBD2. The CDR3 is 17 residues long. V dropped 0 bases and J dropped 2; count of bases not matched to a gene: 10. Germline V gives CDR1 SGDLS, CDR2 YYNGEE. The CDR3 nucleotides read TGTGCCAGCAGCGTAGAGGCTAGCGGGCGGCCTACCTACGAGCAGTACTTC. Its translation: CASSVEASGRPTYEQYF.

This clonotype was seen a few times. Here the CDR3 reads CASSIARIPNYGYTF. The CDR3 coding sequence is TGTGCCAGTAGTATTGCTCGGATTCCTAACTATGGCTACACCTTC. The chain employs TRBV19 and TRBJ1-2; D remains unclear. Germline CDR1 reads LNHDA; CDR2 reads SQIVND (reference sequence). V was clipped by 3 bases and J by 0 bases, with 11 bases between them. The CDR3 sequence is 15 residues long.

This clonotype was counted between two and nine times. The chain joins TRBV7-9 to TRBJ2-1, with 8 bases lining up with TRBD2. Trimming took 0 bases from V and 0 from J; bases not matched to a gene: 4. The CDR3 spans 17 residues. Germline CDR1 reads SEHNR; CDR2 reads FQNEAQ (reference sequence). The CDR3 DNA follows: TGTGCCAGCAGCTTAGCGTCGGCGGGAGGCTCCTACAATGAGCAGTTCTTC. Translating gives CASSLASAGGSYNEQFF.

Ten or more counts support this clonotype. The chain couples TRBV27 to TRBJ2-1; 8 nucleotides agree with TRBD2. The germline gives CDR1 MNHEY, CDR2 SMNVEV (reference sequence). CDR3 length: 15 residues. J was trimmed by 3 bases and V by 0 bases; bases with no gene match: 1. CDR3 protein: CASSLSGLDYNEQFF. CDR3 nucleotide sequence: TGTGCCAGCAGTTTATCGGGACTAGACTACAATGAGCAGTTCTTC.

The rearrangement joins TRBV18 to TRBJ2-1, with D perhaps matching TRBD1 or TRBD2 (6 bases each). This CDR3 comprises 17 residues. The germline CDR1 and CDR2 sequences are KGHSH and LQKENI. Trimming stripped 0 bases from V and 5 bases from J, with 17 bases between. CDR3 coding DNA: TGTGCCAGCTCACCACCGGGGGGACAAGGTGAGCACAATGAGCAGTTCTTC. Protein product: CASSPPGGQGEHNEQFF.

This clonotype was counted ten times or more. This chain connects TRBV18 to TRBJ2-1; TRBD2 agrees at 7 bases. The CDR3 spans 16 residues. Trimming removed 3 bases from V and 7 bases from J; junction bases left unmatched: 12. Germline V CDR1 and CDR2: KGHSH, LQKENI. CDR3 coding DNA: TGTGCCAGCTCACCGATTCCTAGCGGAGACTTTAATGAGCAGTTCTTC. Encoded protein: CASSPIPSGDFNEQFF.

This clonotype was counted many times. The genes are TRBV29-1 and TRBJ2-5; 7 bases line up with TRBD2. Losses at the gene ends were 4 bases for V and 4 bases for J; bases not matched to a gene: 0. The germline CDR1 and CDR2 sequences are SQVTM and ANQGSEA. The CDR3 is made up of 11 amino acids. The CDR3 nucleotides read TGCAGCGTTGCGGGGGGAGAGACCCAGTACTTC. Protein product: CSVAGGETQYF.